The 13 T cell receptor beta chains given below trace back to one sample, sequenced in a study of shared clonotypes between healthy human individuals. Assay: immunoSEQ multiplex PCR; the TCRdb copy retains only in-frame clones and omits some. The sample carries about a million clones, 60% to 80% recorded once. Sequenced input: memory CD4+ T cells from PBMCs. Documented subset: CD45RA-negative fraction. Receptors were obtained from a man aged 18 to 30 in good health. Some clones in this sample may be carry-over from other donors' samples.

The genes are TRBV30 and TRBJ2-3, with 11 bases matching TRBD1. The CDR3 length is 17 residues. Germline lookup yields CDR1 GTSNPN and CDR2 SVGIG (reference sequence). The ends lost 2 bases at V and 6 bases at J; junction bases unmatched: 13. The CDR3 DNA sequence: TGTGCCTGGAGTTTAATAGCCTGGGACAGGGGGGGGGATACGCAGTATTTT. Translating it yields CAWSLIAWDRGGDTQYF. The entire variable domain, with the rest obtained from reference TRBV30 and TRBJ2-3, is as follows: SQTIHQWPATLVQPVGSPLSLECTVEGTSNPNLYWYRQAAGRGLQLLFYSVGIGQISSEVPQNLSASRPQDRQFILSSKKLLLSDSGFYLCAWSLIAWDRGGDTQYFGPGTRLTVL.

The chain has TRBV7-3 and TRBJ2-3; 8 nucleotides line up with TRBD2. Germline values: CDR1 SGHTA, CDR2 FQGTGA. The CDR3 runs to 16 residues. The ends lost 5 bases at V and 0 bases at J; junction bases unmatched: 7. The CDR3 nucleotides read TGTGCCAGCAGCCAAAATAGCGGGACCAGCACAGATACGCAGTATTTT. Its translation is CASSQNSGTSTDTQYF.

This chain links TRBV28 with TRBJ1-3, with D unresolved. This CDR3 is built from 13 residues. Germline V gene data show CDR1 as MDHEN and CDR2 as SYDVKM. V gave up 7 bases and J gave up 0 bases, with 7 bases separating them. The CDR3: CASNEASGNTIYF. The CDR3 DNA is TGTGCCAGCAATGAGGCCTCTGGAAACACCATATATTTT. The full variable domain, its missing parts supplied by reference TRBV28 and TRBJ1-3, is DVKVTQSSRYLVKRTGEKVFLECVQDMDHENMFWYRQDPGLGLRLIYFSYDVKMKEKGDIPEGYSVSREKKERFSLILESASTNQTSMYLCASNEASGNTIYFGEGSWLTVV.

The chain is built from TRBV30 and TRBJ2-1, with 7 bases lining up with TRBD2. This CDR3 is 16 amino acids long. Trimming cost V 0 bases and J 9 bases; bases outside gene matches: 14. Germline loops: CDR1 GTSNPN, CDR2 SVGIG (reference sequence). The CDR3 DNA reads TGTGCCTGGAGTGTACGATCCAGCGGGAAAGCGGTTGAGCAGTTCTTC. The encoded protein is CAWSVRSSGKAVEQFF.

This chain connects TRBV7-3 to TRBJ2-7; the D call may be TRBD1 or TRBD2 (5 bases each). V lost 5 bases and J 3 bases, leaving 11 bases between the germline ends. CDR1 and CDR2 (germline): SGHTA, FQGTGA. The CDR3 is made up of 13 amino acids. The CDR3 is CASSPGPNYEQYF. DNA for the CDR3: TGTGCCAGCAGCCCGGGGCCAAACTACGAGCAGTACTTC.

The chain has TRBV2 and TRBJ2-2; TRBD2 matches at 7 bases. V dropped 5 bases and J dropped 0; count of bases not matched to a gene: 6. Germline CDR1 is SNHLY and CDR2 is FYNNEI. The CDR3 is made up of 16 amino acids. CDR3: CASSITSAANTGELFF. In DNA form, the CDR3 reads TGTGCCAGCAGTATTACTAGCGCTGCGAACACCGGGGAGCTGTTTTTT.

This chain uses TRBV9 with TRBJ2-7; 10 positions match TRBD2. CDR3 size: 17 residues. J lost 0 bases, V lost 3 bases, and 9 bases had no gene match. The V gene's germline CDR1 is SGDLS and CDR2 YYNGEE. The CDR3 DNA follows: TGTGCCAGCAGCGACCCCCTTAGCGGGAGGTCCTCCTACGAGCAGTACTTC. Protein product: CASSDPLSGRSSYEQYF.

The J gene is TRBJ2-1, the V gene TRBV28; 7 nucleotides line up with TRBD2. Per germline, CDR1 MDHEN and CDR2 SYDVKM. V shed 7 bases, J shed 8 bases, and the junction held 11 bases outside the gene matches. The CDR3 sequence is 14 residues long. In nucleotides, the CDR3 is TGTGCCAGCATGGGTGGCGGGAGTTTGGATGAGCAGTTCTTC. As protein: CASMGGGSLDEQFF.

The CDR3 reads CASSLKGVDTEAFF. The CDR3, as DNA: TGTGCCAGCAGCTTAAAGGGGGTGGACACTGAAGCTTTCTTT. J is TRBJ1-1 and V is TRBV13; maybe TRBD1 (6 bases). The CDR3 covers 14 residues. Trimming cost V 2 bases and J 3 bases, with 10 bases left between them. Germline values: CDR1 PRHDT, CDR2 FYEKMQ (reference sequence).

CDR3 in amino acids: CARIRRLAPSDTQYF. The CDR3 region has the DNA TGTGCCAGGATCCGTCGACTAGCCCCCTCAGATACGCAGTATTTT. This sequence joins TRBV27 and TRBJ2-3, with 7 bases matching TRBD2. CDR1 MNHEY and CDR2 SMNVEV come from the germline V gene (reference sequence). CDR3 length: 15 amino acids. J was trimmed by 4 bases and V by 9 bases; bases with no gene match: 13.

The chain carries TRBV9 and TRBJ2-2; TRBD2 matches at 11 bases. The germline gives CDR1 SGDLS, CDR2 YYNGEE. The CDR3 is made up of 15 amino acids. The V segment lost 4 bases and the J segment 5 bases; nucleotides outside the gene matches: 4. The chain's CDR3 is CASSPGLAATGELFF. The DNA of the CDR3 is TGTGCCAGCAGCCCGGGACTAGCGGCAACCGGGGAGCTGTTTTTT.

The chain recombines TRBV15 with TRBJ2-2, with TRBD1 matching 7 bases. Germline values: CDR1 LNHNV, CDR2 YYDKDF (reference sequence). The trim removed 3 bases at V and 5 bases at J, leaving 6 bases unmatched. This CDR3 spans 15 amino acids. The CDR3 nucleotides are TGTGCCACCAGCAGGGACGACAGGGAGACCGGGGAGCTGTTTTTT. As protein: CATSRDDRETGELFF.

The rearrangement uses TRBV4-3 and TRBJ2-1, with TRBD2 matching 8 bases. Germline V gene sequence: CDR1 LGHNA, CDR2 YSLEER. CDR3 length equals 18 residues. V was clipped by 3 bases and J by 6 bases; unmatched bases: 16. The CDR3 sequence: CASSHRSQGSGTPNEQFF. CDR3 coding DNA: TGCGCCAGCAGCCATAGGTCCCAGGGTAGCGGGACCCCCAATGAGCAGTTCTTC.